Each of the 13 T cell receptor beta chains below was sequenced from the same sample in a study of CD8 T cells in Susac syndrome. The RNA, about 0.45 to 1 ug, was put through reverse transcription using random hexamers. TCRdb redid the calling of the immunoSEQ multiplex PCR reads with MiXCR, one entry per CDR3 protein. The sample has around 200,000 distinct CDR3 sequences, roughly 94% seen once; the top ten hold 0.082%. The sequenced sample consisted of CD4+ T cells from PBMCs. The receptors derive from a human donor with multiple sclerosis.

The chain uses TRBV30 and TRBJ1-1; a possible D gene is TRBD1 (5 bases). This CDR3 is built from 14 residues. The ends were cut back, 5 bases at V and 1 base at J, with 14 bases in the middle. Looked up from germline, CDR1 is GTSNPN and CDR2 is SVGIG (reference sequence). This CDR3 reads CAWGPGTSNTEAFF. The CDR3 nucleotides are TGTGCCTGGGGACCCGGGACGTCGAACACTGAAGCTTTCTTT.

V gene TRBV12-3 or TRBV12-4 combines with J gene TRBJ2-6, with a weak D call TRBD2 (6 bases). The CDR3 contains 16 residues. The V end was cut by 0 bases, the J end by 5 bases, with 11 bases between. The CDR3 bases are TGTGCCAGCAGTTTAGCCTCGGGAGTCCGGGCCAACGTCCTGACTTTC. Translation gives CASSLASGVRANVLTF.

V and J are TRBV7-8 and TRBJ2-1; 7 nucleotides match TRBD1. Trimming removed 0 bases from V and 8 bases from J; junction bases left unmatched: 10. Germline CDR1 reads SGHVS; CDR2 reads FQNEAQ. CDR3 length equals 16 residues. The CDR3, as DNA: TGTGCCAGCAGCTTAGCGACACACAGGGGATTCGATGAGCAGTTCTTC. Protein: CASSLATHRGFDEQFF.

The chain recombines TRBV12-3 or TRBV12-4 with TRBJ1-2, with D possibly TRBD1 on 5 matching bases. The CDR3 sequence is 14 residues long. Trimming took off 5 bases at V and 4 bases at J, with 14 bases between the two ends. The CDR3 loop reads CASSTQTDTYGYTF. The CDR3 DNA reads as TGTGCCAGCAGTACTCAGACAGACACCTATGGCTACACCTTC.

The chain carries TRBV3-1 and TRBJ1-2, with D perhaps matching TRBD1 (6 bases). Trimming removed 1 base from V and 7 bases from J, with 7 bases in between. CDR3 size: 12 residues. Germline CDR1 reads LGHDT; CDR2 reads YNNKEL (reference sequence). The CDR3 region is CASSQGGPGYTF. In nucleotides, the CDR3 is TGTGCCAGCAGCCAAGGGGGGCCTGGCTACACCTTC.

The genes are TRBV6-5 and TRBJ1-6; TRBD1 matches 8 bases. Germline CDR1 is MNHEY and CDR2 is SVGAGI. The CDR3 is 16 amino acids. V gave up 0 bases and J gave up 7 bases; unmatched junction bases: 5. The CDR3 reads CASSYSNRQGNSPLHF. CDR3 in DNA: TGTGCCAGCAGTTACTCGAACCGACAGGGGAATTCACCCCTCCACTTT.

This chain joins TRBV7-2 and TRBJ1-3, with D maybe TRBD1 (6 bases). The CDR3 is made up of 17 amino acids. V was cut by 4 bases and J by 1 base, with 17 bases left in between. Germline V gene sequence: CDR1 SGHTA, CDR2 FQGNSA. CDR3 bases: TGTGCCAGCAGCTCAGCCGGGACACCAATTTCTGGAAACACCATATATTTT. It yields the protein CASSSAGTPISGNTIYF.

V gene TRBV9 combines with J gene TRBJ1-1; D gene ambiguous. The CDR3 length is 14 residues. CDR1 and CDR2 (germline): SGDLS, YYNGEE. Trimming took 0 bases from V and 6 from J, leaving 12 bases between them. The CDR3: CASSVAPRSPEAFF. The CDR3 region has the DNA TGTGCCAGCAGCGTAGCTCCCAGGTCTCCTGAAGCTTTCTTT. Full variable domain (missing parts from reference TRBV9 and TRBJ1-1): DSGVTQTPKHLITATGQRVTLRCSPRSGDLSVYWYQQSLDQGLQFLIQYYNGEERAKGNILERFSAQQFPDLHSELNLSSLELGDSALYFCASSVAPRSPEAFFGQGTRLTVV.

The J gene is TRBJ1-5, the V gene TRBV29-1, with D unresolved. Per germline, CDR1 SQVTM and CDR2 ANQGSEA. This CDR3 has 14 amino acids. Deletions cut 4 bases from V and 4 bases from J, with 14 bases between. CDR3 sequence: CSVVVQSSNQPQHF. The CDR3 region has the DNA TGCAGCGTTGTGGTCCAAAGCTCAAATCAGCCCCAGCATTTT.

The CDR3 loop is CASSGMKRGDRNIQYF. In nucleotides, the CDR3 is TGTGCCAGCAGCGGGATGAAGCGGGGGGATCGGAACATTCAGTACTTC. The chain uses TRBV2 and TRBJ2-4; 9 bases are shared with TRBD2. This CDR3 is 16 amino acids long. The germline CDR1 and CDR2 sequences are SNHLY and FYNNEI. V shed 6 bases, J shed 7 bases, and the junction held 13 bases outside the gene matches.

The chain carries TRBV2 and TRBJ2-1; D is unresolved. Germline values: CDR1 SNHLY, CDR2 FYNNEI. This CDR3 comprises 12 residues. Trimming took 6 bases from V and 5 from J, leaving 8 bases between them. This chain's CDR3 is CASRTANNEQFF. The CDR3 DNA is TGTGCCAGCAGGACGGCCAACAATGAGCAGTTCTTC. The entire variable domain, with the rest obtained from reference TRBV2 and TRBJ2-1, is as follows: EPEVTQTPSHQVTQMGQEVILRCVPISNHLYFYWYRQILGQKVEFLVSFYNNEISEKSEIFDDQFSVERPDGSNFTLKIRSTKLEDSAMYFCASRTANNEQFFGPGTRLTVL.

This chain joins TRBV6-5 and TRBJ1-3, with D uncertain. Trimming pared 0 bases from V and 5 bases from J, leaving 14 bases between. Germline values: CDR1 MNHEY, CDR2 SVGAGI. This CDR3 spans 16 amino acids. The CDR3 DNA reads TGTGCCAGCAGTTACTCCATGAGCCCCGGGCGAAACACCATATATTTT. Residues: CASSYSMSPGRNTIYF.

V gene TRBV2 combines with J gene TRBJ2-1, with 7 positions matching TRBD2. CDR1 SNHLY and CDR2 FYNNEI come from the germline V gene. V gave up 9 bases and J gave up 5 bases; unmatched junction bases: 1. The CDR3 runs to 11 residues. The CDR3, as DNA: TGTGCCAGTCGGGGGGACAATGAGCAGTTCTTC. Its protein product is CASRGDNEQFF.